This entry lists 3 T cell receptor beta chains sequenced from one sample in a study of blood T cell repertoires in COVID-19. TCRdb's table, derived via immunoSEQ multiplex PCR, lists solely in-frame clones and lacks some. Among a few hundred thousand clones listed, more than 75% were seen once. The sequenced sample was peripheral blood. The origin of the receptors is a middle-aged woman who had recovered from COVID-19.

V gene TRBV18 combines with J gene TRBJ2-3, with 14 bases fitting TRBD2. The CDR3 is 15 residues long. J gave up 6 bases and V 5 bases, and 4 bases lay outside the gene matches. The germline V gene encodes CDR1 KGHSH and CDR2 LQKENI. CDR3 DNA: TGTGCCAGCTCAACGACTAGCGGGAGGGGCGATACGCAGTATTTT. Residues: CASSTTSGRGDTQYF.

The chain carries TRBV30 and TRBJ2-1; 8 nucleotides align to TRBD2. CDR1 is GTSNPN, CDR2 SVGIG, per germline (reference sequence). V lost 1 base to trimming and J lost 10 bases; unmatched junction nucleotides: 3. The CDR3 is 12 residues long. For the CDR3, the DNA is TGTGCCTGGAGTGAAGCGGGAGTGGAGCAGTTCTTC. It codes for CAWSEAGVEQFF.

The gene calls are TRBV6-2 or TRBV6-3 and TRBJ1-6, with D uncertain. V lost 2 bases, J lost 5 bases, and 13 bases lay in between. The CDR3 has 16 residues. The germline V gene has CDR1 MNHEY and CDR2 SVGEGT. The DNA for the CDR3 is TGTGCCAGCAGTTACGGGCGGGTGAGAGATAATTCACCCCTCCACTTT. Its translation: CASSYGRVRDNSPLHF.